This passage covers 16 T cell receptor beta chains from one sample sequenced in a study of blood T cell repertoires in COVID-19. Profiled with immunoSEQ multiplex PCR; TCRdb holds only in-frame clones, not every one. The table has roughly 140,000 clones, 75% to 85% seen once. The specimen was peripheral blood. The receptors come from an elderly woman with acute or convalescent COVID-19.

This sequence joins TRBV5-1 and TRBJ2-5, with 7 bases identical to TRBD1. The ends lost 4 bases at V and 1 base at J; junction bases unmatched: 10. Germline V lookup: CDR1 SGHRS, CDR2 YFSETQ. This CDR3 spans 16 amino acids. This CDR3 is CASSTNPDRFQETQYF. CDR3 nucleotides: TGCGCCAGCAGCACAAACCCGGACAGGTTCCAAGAGACCCAGTACTTC.

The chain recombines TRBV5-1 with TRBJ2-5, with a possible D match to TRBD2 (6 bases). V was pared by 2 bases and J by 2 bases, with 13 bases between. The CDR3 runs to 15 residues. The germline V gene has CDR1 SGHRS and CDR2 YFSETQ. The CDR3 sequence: CASSFLPGTQETQYF. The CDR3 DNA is TGCGCCAGCAGCTTCCTACCGGGGACTCAAGAGACCCAGTACTTC.

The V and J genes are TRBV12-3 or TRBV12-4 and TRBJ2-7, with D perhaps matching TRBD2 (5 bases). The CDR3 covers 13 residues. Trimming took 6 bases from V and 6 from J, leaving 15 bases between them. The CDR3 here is CASSRTRVGEQYF. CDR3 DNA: TGTGCCAGCAGCCGCACGAGGGTGGGCGAGCAGTACTTC.

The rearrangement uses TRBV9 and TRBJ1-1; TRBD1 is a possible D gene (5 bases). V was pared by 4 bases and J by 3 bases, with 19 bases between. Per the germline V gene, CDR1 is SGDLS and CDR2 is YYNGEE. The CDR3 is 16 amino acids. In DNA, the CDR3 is TGTGCCAGCAGCTCGTCTAGGACAAGTGGGGACACTGAAGCTTTCTTT. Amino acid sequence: CASSSSRTSGDTEAFF.

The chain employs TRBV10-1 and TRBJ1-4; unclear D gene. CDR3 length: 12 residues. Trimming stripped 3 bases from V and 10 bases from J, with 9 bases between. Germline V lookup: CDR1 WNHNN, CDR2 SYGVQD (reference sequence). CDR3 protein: CASSDSAGKLFF. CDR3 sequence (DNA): TGCGCCAGCAGTGATTCCGCGGGAAAACTGTTTTTT.

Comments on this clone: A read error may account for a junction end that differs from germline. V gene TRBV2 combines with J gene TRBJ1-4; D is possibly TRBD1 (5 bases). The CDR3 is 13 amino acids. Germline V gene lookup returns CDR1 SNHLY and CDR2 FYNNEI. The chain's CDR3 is CASSLLYSGTGYF. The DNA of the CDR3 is TGTGCCAGCAGCCTGCTATATTCCGGGACTGGCTATTTT.

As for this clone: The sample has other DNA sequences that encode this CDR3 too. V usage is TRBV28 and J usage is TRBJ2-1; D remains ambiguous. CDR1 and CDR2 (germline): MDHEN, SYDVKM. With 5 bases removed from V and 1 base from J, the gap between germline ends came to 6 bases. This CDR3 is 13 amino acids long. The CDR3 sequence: CASSLSSYNEQFF. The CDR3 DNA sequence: TGTGCCAGCAGTCTATCTTCCTACAATGAGCAGTTCTTC.

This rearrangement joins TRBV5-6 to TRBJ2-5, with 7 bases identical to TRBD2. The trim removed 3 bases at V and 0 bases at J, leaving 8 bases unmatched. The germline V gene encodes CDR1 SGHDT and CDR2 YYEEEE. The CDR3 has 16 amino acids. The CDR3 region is CASSWEGSGYQETQYF. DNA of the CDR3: TGTGCCAGCAGCTGGGAGGGTAGCGGGTACCAAGAGACCCAGTACTTC.

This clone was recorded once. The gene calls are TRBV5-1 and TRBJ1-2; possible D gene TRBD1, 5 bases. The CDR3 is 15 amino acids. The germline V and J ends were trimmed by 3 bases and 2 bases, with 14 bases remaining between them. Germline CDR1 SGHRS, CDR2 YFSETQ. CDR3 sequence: CASSWAGTGNYGYTF. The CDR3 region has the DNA TGCGCCAGCAGCTGGGCGGGGACGGGAAACTATGGCTACACCTTC.

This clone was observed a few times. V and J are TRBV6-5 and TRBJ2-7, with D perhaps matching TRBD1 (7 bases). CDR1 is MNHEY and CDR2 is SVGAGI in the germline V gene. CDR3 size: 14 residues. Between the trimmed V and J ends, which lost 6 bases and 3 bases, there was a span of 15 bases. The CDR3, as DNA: TGTGCCAGCAGCCGGGCGGGACAGAACTACGAGCAGTACTTC. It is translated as CASSRAGQNYEQYF.

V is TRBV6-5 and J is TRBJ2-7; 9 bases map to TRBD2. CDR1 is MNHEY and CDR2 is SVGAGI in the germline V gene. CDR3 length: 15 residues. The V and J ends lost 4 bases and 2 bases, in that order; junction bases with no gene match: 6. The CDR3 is CASSSGGGETYEQYF. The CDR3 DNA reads TGTGCCAGCAGTTCTGGCGGGGGGGAAACCTACGAGCAGTACTTC.

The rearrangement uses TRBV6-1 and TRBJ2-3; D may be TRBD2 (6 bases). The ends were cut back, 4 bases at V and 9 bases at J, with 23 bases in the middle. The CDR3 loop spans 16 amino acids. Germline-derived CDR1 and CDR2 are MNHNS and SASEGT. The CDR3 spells CASSGDLDYGLWTQYF. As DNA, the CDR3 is TGTGCCAGCAGTGGGGACTTGGACTATGGGCTTTGGACGCAGTATTTT.

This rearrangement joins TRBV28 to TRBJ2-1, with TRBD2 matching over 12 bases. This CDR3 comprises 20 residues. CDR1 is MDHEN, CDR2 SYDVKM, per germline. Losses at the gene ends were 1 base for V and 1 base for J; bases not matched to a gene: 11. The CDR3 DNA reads TGTGCCAGCAGTTTATCGTCCGGACTAGCGGGAACTGGTTCCTACAATGAGCAGTTCTTC. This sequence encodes CASSLSSGLAGTGSYNEQFF. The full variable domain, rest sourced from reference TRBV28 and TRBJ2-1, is DVKVTQSSRYLVKRTGEKVFLECVQDMDHENMFWYRQDPGLGLRLIYFSYDVKMKEKGDIPEGYSVSREKKERFSLILESASTNQTSMYLCASSLSSGLAGTGSYNEQFFGPGTRLTVL.

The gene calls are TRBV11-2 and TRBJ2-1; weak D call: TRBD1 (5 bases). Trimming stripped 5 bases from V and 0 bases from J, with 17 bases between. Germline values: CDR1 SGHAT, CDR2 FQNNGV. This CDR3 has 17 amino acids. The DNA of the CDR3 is TGTGCCAGCAGCGATCCAGGGCTCCCTAGCTCCTACAATGAGCAGTTCTTC. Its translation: CASSDPGLPSSYNEQFF.

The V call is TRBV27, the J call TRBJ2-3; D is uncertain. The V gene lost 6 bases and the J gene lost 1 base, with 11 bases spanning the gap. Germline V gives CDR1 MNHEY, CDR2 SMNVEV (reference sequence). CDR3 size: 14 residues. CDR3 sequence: CASRVSQGTDTQYF. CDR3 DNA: TGTGCCAGCAGAGTTTCCCAGGGCACAGATACGCAGTATTTT.

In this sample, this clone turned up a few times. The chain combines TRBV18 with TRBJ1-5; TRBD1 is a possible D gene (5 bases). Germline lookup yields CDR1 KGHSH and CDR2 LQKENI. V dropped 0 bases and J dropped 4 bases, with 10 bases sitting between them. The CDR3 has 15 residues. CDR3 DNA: TGTGCCAGCTCACCACCGGGAGGGGAGAATCAGCCCCAGCATTTT. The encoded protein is CASSPPGGENQPQHF.